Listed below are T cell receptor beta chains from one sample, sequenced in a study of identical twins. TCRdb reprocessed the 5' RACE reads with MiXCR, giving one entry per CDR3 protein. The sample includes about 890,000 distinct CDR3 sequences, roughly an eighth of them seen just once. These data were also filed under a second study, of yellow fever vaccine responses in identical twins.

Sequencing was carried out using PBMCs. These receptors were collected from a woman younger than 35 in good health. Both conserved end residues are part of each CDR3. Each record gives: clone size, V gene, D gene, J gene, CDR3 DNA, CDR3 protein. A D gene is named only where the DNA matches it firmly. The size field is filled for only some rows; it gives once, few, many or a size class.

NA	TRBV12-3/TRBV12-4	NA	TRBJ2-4	TGTGCCAGCAGCCCCGGGGGCGGCAAAAACATTCAGTACTTC	CASSPGGGKNIQYF
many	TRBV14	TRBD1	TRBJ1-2	TGTGCCAGCAGCCCGGGACAGGGACACTATGGCTACACCTTC	CASSPGQGHYGYTF
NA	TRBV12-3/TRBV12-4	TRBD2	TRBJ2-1	TGTGCCAGCAGTTCCCTGACTAGCGGAAATGAGCAGTTCTTC	CASSSLTSGNEQFF
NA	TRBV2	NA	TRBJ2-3	TGTGCCAGCGAACTCGGAAGCAAGACAGATACGCAGTATTTT	CASELGSKTDTQYF
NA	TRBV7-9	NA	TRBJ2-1	TGTGCCAGCAGCTTGCCCGGTGGGCTCTCAGACAATGAGCAGTTCTTC	CASSLPGGLSDNEQFF
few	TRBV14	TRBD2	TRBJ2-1	TGTGCCAGCAGCCGTCGGACTAGCGGGCCGACGGATGAGCAGTTCTTC	CASSRRTSGPTDEQFF
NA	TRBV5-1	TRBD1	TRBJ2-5	TGCGCCAGCAGCGGGGGACAGGGTTCCGAGACCCAGTACTTC	CASSGGQGSETQYF
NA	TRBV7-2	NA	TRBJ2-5	TGTGCCAGCAGCTTAGGATTCAGAAACCAAGAGACCCAGTACTTC	CASSLGFRNQETQYF
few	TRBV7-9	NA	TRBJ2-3	TGTGCCAGCAGCCTATTCGAGGTAGGCGGTACGCAGTATTTT	CASSLFEVGGTQYF
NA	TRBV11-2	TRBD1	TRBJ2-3	TGTGCCAGCAGCTTATTGGAGGGACAGGGGGACGCAGATACGCAGTATTTT	CASSLLEGQGDADTQYF
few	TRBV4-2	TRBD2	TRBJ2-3	TGTGCCAGCAGCCAAGATATAGCGGGGGGGCCAGATACGCAGTATTTT	CASSQDIAGGPDTQYF
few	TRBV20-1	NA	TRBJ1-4	TGCAGTGCTAGAGATCAAGGGCGGAGGTTGGAAAAACTGTTTTTT	CSARDQGRRLEKLFF
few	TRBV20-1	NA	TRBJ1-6	TGCAGTGCTAGAGATGGTGGAACAGCCCACGGCCATTCACCCCTCCACTTT	CSARDGGTAHGHSPLHF
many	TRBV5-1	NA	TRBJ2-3	TGCGCCAGCAGCGGAATTAGGGGGGCGGAAGATACGCAGTATTTT	CASSGIRGAEDTQYF
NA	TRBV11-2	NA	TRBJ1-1	TGTGCCAGCAGCTTAGTTCTCGCGGGGGGAACTGAAGCTTTCTTT	CASSLVLAGGTEAFF
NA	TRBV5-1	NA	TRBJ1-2	TGCGCCAGCAGCGTACAGTCCGGGTCAAACGTGGATGGCTACACCTTC	CASSVQSGSNVDGYTF
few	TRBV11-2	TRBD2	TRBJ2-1	TGTGCCAGCAGCCGACGACTAGCGGATTCCAATGAGCAGTTCTTC	CASSRRLADSNEQFF
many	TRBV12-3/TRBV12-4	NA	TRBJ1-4	TGTGCCAGCAGTTTAGTCGGGTCCGAAGGGCCCAATGAAAAACTGTTTTTT	CASSLVGSEGPNEKLFF
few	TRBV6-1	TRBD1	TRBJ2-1	TGTGCCAGCAGACTGGGACAGGGCTTCTACAATGAGCAGTTCTTC	CASRLGQGFYNEQFF
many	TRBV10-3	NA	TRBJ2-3	TGTGCCATCAGTGAGGCTTTAGCGGGCACAGATACGCAGTATTTT	CAISEALAGTDTQYF
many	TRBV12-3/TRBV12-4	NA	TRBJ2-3	TGTGCCAGCAGTTTATTGGTGGGGAGCACAGATACGCAGTATTTT	CASSLLVGSTDTQYF
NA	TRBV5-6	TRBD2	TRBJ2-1	TGTGCCAGCAGCGGCTGGACTAGCGGGTGGTACAATGAGCAGTTCTTC	CASSGWTSGWYNEQFF
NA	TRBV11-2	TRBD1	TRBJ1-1	TGTGCCAGCAGGCCGCTTCGGGGGACAGCGAACACTGAAGCTTTCTTT	CASRPLRGTANTEAFF
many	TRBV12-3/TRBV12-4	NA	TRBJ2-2	TGTGCCAGCATCCAGGCAACAAGGATGGGCCCCGGGGAGCTGTTTTTT	CASIQATRMGPGELFF
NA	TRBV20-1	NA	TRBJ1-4	TGCAGTGTCTCCCGTGAAAAACTGTTTTTT	CSVSREKLFF
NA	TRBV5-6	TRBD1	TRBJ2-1	TGTGCCAGCAGCGACCCGGGACAGGGGGCTTGGAATGAGCAGTTCTTC	CASSDPGQGAWNEQFF
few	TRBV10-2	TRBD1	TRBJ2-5	TGCGCCAGCAGCTTCACAGGGGCTGGAGAGACCCAGTACTTC	CASSFTGAGETQYF
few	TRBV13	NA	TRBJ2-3	TGTGCCAGCAGCCTGCGGGGGCCCAACACAGATACGCAGTATTTT	CASSLRGPNTDTQYF
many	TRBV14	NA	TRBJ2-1	TGTGCCAGCAGCCTCTATAGGGGGACTTCGGTATTCTTC	CASSLYRGTSVFF